These T cell receptor beta chains were read from a single sample in a study of control samples from healthy donors and cancer patients. The table came from immunoSEQ multiplex PCR; TCRdb's copy has only in-frame clones and leaves some out. The data contain some 150,000 clones, more than 90% of them seen just once; the ten biggest clones take up 3% to 3.5%. The sequenced sample was blood. These TCRs come from a man aged 25 to 40 in good health. CDR3s include the opening cysteine and the closing phenylalanine or tryptophan. The order of the fields is V gene, J gene, CDR3 length, CDR3 protein.

v_call: TRBV12-5
j_call: TRBJ1-1
cdr3_length: 13
cdr3_aa: CASSVGINTEAFF

v_call: TRBV19
j_call: TRBJ2-7
cdr3_length: 14
cdr3_aa: CASSELASVHEQYF

v_call: TRBV30
j_call: TRBJ1-3
cdr3_length: 15
cdr3_aa: CAWSIPGGSGNTIYF

v_call: TRBV28
j_call: TRBJ2-7
cdr3_length: 16
cdr3_aa: CASRLKSWDSTYEQYF

v_call: TRBV5-6
j_call: TRBJ2-1
cdr3_length: 14
cdr3_aa: CASSSQGGRNEQFF

v_call: TRBV15
j_call: TRBJ2-2
cdr3_length: 13
cdr3_aa: CATTGLSDGELFF

v_call: TRBV7-9
j_call: TRBJ1-4
cdr3_length: 13
cdr3_aa: CASRQATNEKLFF

v_call: TRBV2
j_call: TRBJ1-4
cdr3_length: 14
cdr3_aa: CASAQGAKREKLFF

v_call: TRBV12-3/TRBV12-4
j_call: TRBJ1-5
cdr3_length: 12
cdr3_aa: CASTLNNQPQHF

v_call: TRBV9
j_call: TRBJ2-3
cdr3_length: 15
cdr3_aa: CASSTEGAYTDTQYF

v_call: TRBV27
j_call: TRBJ1-1
cdr3_length: 13
cdr3_aa: CASSLGQGAEAFF

v_call: TRBV19
j_call: TRBJ2-7
cdr3_length: 13
cdr3_aa: CASSIDLGNEQYF

v_call: TRBV27
j_call: TRBJ2-7
cdr3_length: 13
cdr3_aa: CASSLGRDHEQYF

v_call: TRBV28
j_call: TRBJ2-7
cdr3_length: 15
cdr3_aa: CASSLRGQRSHEQYF

v_call: TRBV21-1
j_call: TRBJ1-1
cdr3_length: 21
cdr3_aa: CASSKVFPSGPIGGMNTEAFF

v_call: TRBV2
j_call: TRBJ1-1
cdr3_length: 13
cdr3_aa: CASREGGRTEAFF

v_call: TRBV27
j_call: TRBJ2-2
cdr3_length: 13
cdr3_aa: CAARGGNTGELFF

v_call: TRBV9
j_call: TRBJ1-6
cdr3_length: 14
cdr3_aa: CASSAGDSNSPLHF

v_call: TRBV4-1
j_call: TRBJ1-5
cdr3_length: 14
cdr3_aa: CASSQDQGNQPQHF

v_call: TRBV19
j_call: TRBJ2-2
cdr3_length: 18
cdr3_aa: CASIAGTSGGALPGELFF

v_call: TRBV7-9
j_call: TRBJ2-7
cdr3_length: 16
cdr3_aa: CASSLGGLYRGYEQYF

v_call: TRBV30
j_call: TRBJ1-2
cdr3_length: 17
cdr3_aa: CAWSPLPGTGANYGYTF

v_call: TRBV2
j_call: TRBJ1-2
cdr3_length: 15
cdr3_aa: CASSAEGGTGNGYTF

v_call: TRBV4-1
j_call: TRBJ1-3
cdr3_length: 14
cdr3_aa: CASSQTGSRNTIYF

v_call: TRBV25-1
j_call: TRBJ2-5
cdr3_length: 15
cdr3_aa: CASSDRREGTETQYF

v_call: TRBV18
j_call: TRBJ1-5
cdr3_length: 14
cdr3_aa: CASSQQAHNQPQHF

v_call: TRBV7-8
j_call: TRBJ1-1
cdr3_length: 16
cdr3_aa: CASSLGTSGFYTEAFF

v_call: TRBV9
j_call: TRBJ2-1
cdr3_length: 16
cdr3_aa: CASSAPLAGGRNEQFF

v_call: TRBV5-3
j_call: TRBJ2-2
cdr3_length: 18
cdr3_aa: CARSLFVKSGGYTGELFF

v_call: TRBV30
j_call: TRBJ2-7
cdr3_length: 13
cdr3_aa: CAWSVRTGHEQYF

v_call: TRBV24-1
j_call: TRBJ1-5
cdr3_length: 14
cdr3_aa: CATQGVGTSQPQHF